This T cell receptor beta chain was obtained from a study of blood T cells in healthy people across ages. The study's findings and limits: PBMCs left unsorted prevented a conclusive naive versus antigen-experienced comparison.

Through a sample-barcoded 5' primer and a J-beta primer mix, a second PCR was run for roughly 6 to 11 cycles. MiXCR, applied by TCRdb to the 5' RACE reads, yields one record per CDR3 protein. Of approximately 960,000 distinct CDR3 sequences listed, 25% to 30% are singletons. Per germline, CDR1 SNHLY and CDR2 FYNNEI. The V gene lost 2 bases and the J gene lost 0 bases, with 17 bases spanning the gap. The CDR3 is made up of 17 amino acids. This clonotype has at least ten counts. As yet, its antigen is unknown. The same data also went into a second study, on T cells of mothers and their children. That paper notes: The study found slightly higher but non-significant overlap in related versus unrelated mother-child pairs.

The TCR sequence derives from a woman aged 35 to 49 in good health. The V gene is TRBV2, the J gene TRBJ2-7, with D perhaps being TRBD1 or TRBD2 (5 bases each). What was sequenced was blood. This CDR3 is CASSESRGARSSYEQYF. CDR3 sequence (DNA): TGTGCCAGCAGTGAATCTAGAGGGGCCAGGAGCTCCTACGAGCAGTACTTC.